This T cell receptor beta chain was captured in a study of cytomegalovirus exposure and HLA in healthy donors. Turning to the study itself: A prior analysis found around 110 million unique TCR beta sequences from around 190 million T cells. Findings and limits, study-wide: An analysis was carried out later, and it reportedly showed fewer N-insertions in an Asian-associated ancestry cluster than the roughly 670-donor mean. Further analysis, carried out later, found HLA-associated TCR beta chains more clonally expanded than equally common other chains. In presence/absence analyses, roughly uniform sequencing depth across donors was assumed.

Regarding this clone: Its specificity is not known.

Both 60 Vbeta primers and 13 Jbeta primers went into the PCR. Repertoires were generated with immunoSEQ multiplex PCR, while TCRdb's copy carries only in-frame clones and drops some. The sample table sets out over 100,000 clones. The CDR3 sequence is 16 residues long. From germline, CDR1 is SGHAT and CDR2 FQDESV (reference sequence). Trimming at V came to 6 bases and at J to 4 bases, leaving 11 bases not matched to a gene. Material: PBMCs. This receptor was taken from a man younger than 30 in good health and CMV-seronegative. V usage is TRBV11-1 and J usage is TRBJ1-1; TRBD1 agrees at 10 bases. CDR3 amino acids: CASSFSPRDRGTEAFF. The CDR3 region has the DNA TGTGCCAGCAGTTTCTCCCCCCGGGACAGGGGCACTGAAGCTTTCTTT.